The rows below give T cell receptor beta chains drawn from one sample of a study of shared clonotypes between healthy human individuals. TCRdb's copy holds only in-frame clones and misses some; the assay was immunoSEQ multiplex PCR. The sample includes under 700,000 clones, 90% to 95% of them seen just once. The specimen was naive CD8+ T cells sorted from blood. All receptors derive from a woman younger than 45 in good health. Each CDR3 is given with its conserved first and last residue. The D gene is left open where the match is weak. Rows give clone size only sometimes, using once, few, many, or a class for an expanded clone.

NA,TRBJ1-1,NA,TRBV4-2,TGTGCCAGCAGCCAGTGGGAGGGGGGGACTAACACTGAAGCTTTCTTT,CASSQWEGGTNTEAFF
once,TRBJ2-1,TRBD2,TRBV4-1,TGCGCCAGCAGCCTCCTAGCGGGAGTACCCAATGAGCAGTTCTTC,CASSLLAGVPNEQFF
NA,TRBJ2-7,TRBD1,TRBV4-1,TGCGCCAGCAGCCAAAAGACAGGGGAAGGGGGCGAGCAGTACTTC,CASSQKTGEGGEQYF
NA,TRBJ1-1,NA,TRBV27,TGTGCCAGCAGTTTGGGGGGTTCGAACACTGAAGCTTTCTTT,CASSLGGSNTEAFF
NA,TRBJ1-5,NA,TRBV27,TGTGCCAGCAGTTTTTCAGGGCCGGGCCAGCCCCAGCATTTT,CASSFSGPGQPQHF
once,TRBJ2-1,NA,TRBV6-6,TGTGCCAGCCGAGAGGTCAGCTACAATGAGCAGTTCTTC,CASREVSYNEQFF
NA,TRBJ2-7,NA,TRBV27,TGTGCCAGCAGTTTCTCCAAGGGGGAGTTTCCCTACGAGCAGTACTTC,CASSFSKGEFPYEQYF
NA,TRBJ2-3,TRBD2,TRBV2,TGTGCCAGCAGTGAACTAGCGGCGAGCACAGATGCGCAGTATTTT,CASSELAASTDAQYF
NA,TRBJ2-1,NA,TRBV5-4,TGTGCCAGTACCCCCGTCTGGACCCCACCTGGGGATGAGCAGTTCTTC,CASTPVWTPPGDEQFF
NA,TRBJ2-3,NA,TRBV25-1,TGTGCCAGCAGTCGCGGGAACACAGATACGCAGTATTTT,CASSRGNTDTQYF
NA,TRBJ2-7,TRBD2,TRBV5-4,TGTGCCAGCAGCTTGATGGGAGGGCCCTATGGGGAGCAGTACTTC,CASSLMGGPYGEQYF
NA,TRBJ2-7,TRBD1,TRBV11-2,TGTGCCAGCAGCTTCGGGACAGGCTCCTACGAGCAGTACTTC,CASSFGTGSYEQYF
NA,TRBJ1-3,TRBD1,TRBV2,TGTGCCAGCAGTGAGGGACAGGGCTCTGGAAACACCATATATTTT,CASSEGQGSGNTIYF
NA,TRBJ2-7,NA,TRBV9,TGTGCCAGCAGCAGAGGGGACTCCCTCTACGAGCAGTACTTC,CASSRGDSLYEQYF
NA,TRBJ2-2,TRBD2,TRBV5-1,TGCGCCAGCAGCTCTAGCGGGAGGGCCCTCGGGACCGGGGAGCTGTTTTTT,CASSSSGRALGTGELFF
NA,TRBJ2-3,NA,TRBV7-9,TGTGCCAGTATGGGGCCTAGCACAGATACGCAGTATTTT,CASMGPSTDTQYF
NA,TRBJ2-2,TRBD2,TRBV27,TGTGCCAGCAGTTATAGCGGGAGGACCGGGGAGCTGTTTTTT,CASSYSGRTGELFF
once,TRBJ1-4,TRBD1,TRBV28,TGTGCCAGCAGCCGTGGGACAGGGATGGCCGGGAGCGAAAAACTGTTTTTT,CASSRGTGMAGSEKLFF
once,TRBJ2-7,TRBD2,TRBV4-1,TGCGCCAGCAGCCAAGATTGGCGGGAGGGGACCTACGAGCAGTACTTC,CASSQDWREGTYEQYF
NA,TRBJ1-2,NA,TRBV4-2,TGTGCCAGCAGCGCCTGGGACCGGGCGCCTGCGGACTATGGCTACACCTTC,CASSAWDRAPADYGYTF
NA,TRBJ2-7,NA,TRBV15,TGTGCCACCAGCAGGGCCCCCGAGGGGGTGGGCTACGAGCAGTACTTC,CATSRAPEGVGYEQYF
NA,TRBJ2-7,TRBD2,TRBV2,TGTGCCAGCAGTGTTGGACTAGCGGGATACTACGAGCAGTACTTC,CASSVGLAGYYEQYF